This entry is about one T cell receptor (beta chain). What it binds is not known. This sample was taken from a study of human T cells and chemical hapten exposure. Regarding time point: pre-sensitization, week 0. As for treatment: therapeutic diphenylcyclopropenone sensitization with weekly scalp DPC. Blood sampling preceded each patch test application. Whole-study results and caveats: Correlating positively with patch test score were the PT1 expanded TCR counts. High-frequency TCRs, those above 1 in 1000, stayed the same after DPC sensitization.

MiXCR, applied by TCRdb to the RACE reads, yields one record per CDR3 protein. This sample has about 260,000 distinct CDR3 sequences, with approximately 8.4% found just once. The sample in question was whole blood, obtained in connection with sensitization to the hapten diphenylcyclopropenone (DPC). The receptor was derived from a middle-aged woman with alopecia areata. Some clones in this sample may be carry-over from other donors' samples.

CDR3 bases: TGTGCCAGCAGCCGGCAGGACGCGCGGGATAAGCATGAGCAGTTCTTC. Encoded protein: CASSRQDARDKHEQFF. This chain joins TRBV3-1 and TRBJ2-1, with a weak D call TRBD2 (6 bases). V lost 4 bases and J 8 bases, leaving 21 bases between the germline ends. The CDR3 is made up of 16 amino acids. The germline gives CDR1 LGHDT, CDR2 YNNKEL (reference sequence).